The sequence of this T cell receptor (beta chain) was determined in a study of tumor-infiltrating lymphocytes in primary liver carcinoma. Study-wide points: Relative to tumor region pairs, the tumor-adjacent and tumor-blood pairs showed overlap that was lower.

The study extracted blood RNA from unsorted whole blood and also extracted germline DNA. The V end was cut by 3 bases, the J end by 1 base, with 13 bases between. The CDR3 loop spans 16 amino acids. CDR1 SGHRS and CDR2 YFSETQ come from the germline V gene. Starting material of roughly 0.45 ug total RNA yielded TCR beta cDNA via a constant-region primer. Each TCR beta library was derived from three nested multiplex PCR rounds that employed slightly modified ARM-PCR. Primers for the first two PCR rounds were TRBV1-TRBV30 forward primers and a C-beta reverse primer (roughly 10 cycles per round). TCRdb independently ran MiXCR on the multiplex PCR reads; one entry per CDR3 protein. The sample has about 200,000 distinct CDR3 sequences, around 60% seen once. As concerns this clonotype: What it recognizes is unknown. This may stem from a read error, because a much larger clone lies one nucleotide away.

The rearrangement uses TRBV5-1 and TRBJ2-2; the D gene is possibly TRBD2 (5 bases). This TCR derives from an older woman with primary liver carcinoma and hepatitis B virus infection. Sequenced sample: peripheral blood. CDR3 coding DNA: TGCGCCAGCAGCTGGACCGGGATTCAGAACACCGGGGAGCTGTTTTTT. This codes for CASSWTGIQNTGELFF.